This T cell receptor beta chain was identified during a study of radiation and T cells in renal cell carcinoma. In this sample, this clone turned up once. V shed 1 base and J shed 1 base, with 10 bases lying between them. This CDR3 region has 15 residues. Germline V gene lookup returns CDR1 LGHNT and CDR2 FRNRAP. Described treatment: treatment-naive control, cytoreductive nephrectomy. The method was immunoSEQ multiplex PCR; TCRdb's version includes in-frame clones alone and lacks a portion of them. The sample contains 8,000 to 8,500 clones, around 61% of which appear only once. This chain links TRBV12-5 with TRBJ1-1; perhaps TRBD1 as D (6 bases). The TCR comes from a man in his sixties with renal cell carcinoma. Sample: tumor tissue, taken from a patient whose treatment was nephrectomy without radiotherapy. The CDR3 DNA is TGTGCTAGTGGTTTGGCTCAGGGGCAGAACACTGAAGCTTTCTTT. This encodes CASGLAQGQNTEAFF.